The T cell receptor beta chain under discussion was sequenced for a study of vaccination effects on CD4 cells after COVID-19. As concerns this clone: Its antigen is still unknown.

Expansion with viral peptide pools was applied to antigen-specific CD4+ T cells by the ViraFEST assay prior to sequencing. Once cultured for approximately ten days, the cells underwent separation to obtain CD4+ T cells. Participants received two doses of either the BNT162b2 or mRNA-1273 vaccine. Wells each received some 2.2 million PBMC, cultured with approximately 10 IU/ml IL-2 and about 10 ug/ml peptides. Cultures got half-medium changes with IL-2 on days 3 and 7. Sequenced by immunoSEQ multiplex PCR; TCRdb stores in-frame clones only, minus some. The sample holds around 30,000 clones; around 80% are singletons and the top ten take about 5%. CDR3 length: 12 residues. Trimming took off 2 bases at V and 6 bases at J, with 7 bases between the two ends. Looked up from germline, CDR1 is MNHEY and CDR2 is SVGEGT.

The specimen was CD4+ T cells from PBMCs cultured with SARS-CoV-2 spike peptides, collected after COVID-19 vaccination. The receptor was derived from a human donor who received a COVID-19 vaccine. Some clones in this sample may be carry-over from other donors' samples. The chain carries TRBV6-2 or TRBV6-3 and TRBJ2-5; no definite D call. For the CDR3, the DNA is TGTGCCAGCAGTTACCCACTACAGACCCAGTACTTC. Translated: CASSYPLQTQYF.